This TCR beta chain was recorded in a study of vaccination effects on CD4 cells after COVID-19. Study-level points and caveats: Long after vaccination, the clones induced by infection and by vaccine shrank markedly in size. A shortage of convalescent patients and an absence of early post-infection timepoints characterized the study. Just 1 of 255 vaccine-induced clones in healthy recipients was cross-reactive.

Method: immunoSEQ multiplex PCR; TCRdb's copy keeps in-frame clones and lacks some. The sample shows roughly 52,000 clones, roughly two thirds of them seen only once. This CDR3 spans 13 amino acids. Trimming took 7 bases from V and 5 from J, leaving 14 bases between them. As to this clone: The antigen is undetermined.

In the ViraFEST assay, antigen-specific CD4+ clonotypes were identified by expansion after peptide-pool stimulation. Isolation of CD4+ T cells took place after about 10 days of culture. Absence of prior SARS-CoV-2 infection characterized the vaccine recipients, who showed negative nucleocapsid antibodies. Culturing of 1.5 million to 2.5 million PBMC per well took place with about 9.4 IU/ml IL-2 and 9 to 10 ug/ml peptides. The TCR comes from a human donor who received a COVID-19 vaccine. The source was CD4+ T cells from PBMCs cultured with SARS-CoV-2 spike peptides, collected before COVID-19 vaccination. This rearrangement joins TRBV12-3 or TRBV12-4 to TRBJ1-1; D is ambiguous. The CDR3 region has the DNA TGTGCCAGCATTCATGGAGGTAAAACTGAAGCTTTCTTT. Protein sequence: CASIHGGKTEAFF.